This T cell receptor (beta chain) was identified during a study of blood T cell repertoires in COVID-19. The V gene's germline CDR1 is SGDLS and CDR2 YYNGEE. CDR3 length equals 15 residues. V gave up 2 bases and J gave up 2 bases; unmatched junction bases: 3. Clones were sequenced by immunoSEQ multiplex PCR, and TCRdb holds only the in-frame ones, with some missing. The sample has 200,000 to 250,000 clones; about nine tenths are singletons. The gene calls are TRBV9 and TRBJ2-2; 7 nucleotides agree with TRBD2. This receptor was taken from a man between 60 and 70 years old who had recovered from COVID-19. What was sequenced was peripheral blood. The CDR3 loop is CASSVGGTNTGELFF. In nucleotides, the CDR3 is TGTGCCAGCAGCGTGGGAGGGACCAACACCGGGGAGCTGTTTTTT.